A single sample is the source of the 3 T cell receptor beta chains below, sequenced in a study of CD4 T cells in relation to SARS-CoV-2 and coronaviruses. Method: immunoSEQ multiplex PCR; TCRdb's copy keeps in-frame clones and lacks some. The sample holds about 36,000 clones, 65% to 80% seen once. These receptors have no identified antigens. Sample: memory CD4+ T cells from PBMCs, cultured in vitro. These receptors were obtained from an adult with COVID-19.

The genes are TRBV12-3 or TRBV12-4 and TRBJ2-7; no definite D call. The CDR3 sequence is 13 residues long. The V and J ends lost 6 bases and 1 base respectively, with 10 bases between them. CDR3 sequence reads: CASRGLLSYEQYF. For the CDR3, the DNA is TGTGCCAGCAGAGGGCTTTTGTCCTACGAGCAGTACTTC.

The chain is built from TRBV5-1 and TRBJ2-3; TRBD2 aligns across 13 bases. Trimming took 7 bases from V and 4 from J; bases not matched to a gene: 6. The CDR3 has 15 residues. The V gene's germline CDR1 is SGHRS and CDR2 YFSETQ. CDR3 sequence: CASGELAGGSDTQYF. In DNA, the CDR3 is TGCGCCAGCGGCGAACTAGCGGGAGGGTCAGATACGCAGTATTTT.

There are a few counts of this clone. This chain links TRBV3-1 (or the pseudogene TRBV3-2) with TRBJ1-4; 8 nucleotides agree with TRBD1. Trimming at V came to 4 bases and at J to 7 bases, leaving 14 bases not matched to a gene. Germline V gene sequence: CDR1 LGHDT, CDR2 YNNKEL (reference sequence). The CDR3 contains 17 residues. CDR3 bases: TGTGCCAGCAGCCGCCCGGTCGGGACAGGTATTTCTGAAAAACTGTTTTTT. Its protein product is CASSRPVGTGISEKLFF.